A single T cell receptor (beta chain) is shown here with its context. Its antigen is not known. The data derive from a study of shared clonotypes between healthy human individuals. About the research overall: CD4 naive cells filled three plates per donor, CD4 memory three, CD8 naive two and CD8 memory one. Study results and caveats: A reduction in generation probabilities was seen for non-shared clonotypes relative to those shared by all four donors.

This CDR3 is 12 amino acids long. J was trimmed by 13 bases and V by 0 bases; bases with no gene match: 6. Per germline, CDR1 SEHNR and CDR2 FQNEAQ (reference sequence). Libraries were prepared by immunoSEQ multiplex PCR; TCRdb keeps only in-frame clonotypes and omits some of them. The sample has about 2,100,000 clones, roughly 91% seen once. Naive CD8 cells comprised CD45RO-negative, CCR7-positively selected cells, excluding terminally differentiated effector memory CD45RA+ cells. This chain links TRBV7-9 with TRBJ2-7; 7 bases align to TRBD1. This receptor was obtained from a man aged 18 to 30 in good health. Some clones in this sample may be carry-over from other donors' samples. The material sequenced was naive CD8+ T cells from PBMCs. The CDR3 here is CASSLADRRRYF. The CDR3 DNA sequence: TGTGCCAGCAGCTTAGCGGACAGGCGAAGATACTTC.